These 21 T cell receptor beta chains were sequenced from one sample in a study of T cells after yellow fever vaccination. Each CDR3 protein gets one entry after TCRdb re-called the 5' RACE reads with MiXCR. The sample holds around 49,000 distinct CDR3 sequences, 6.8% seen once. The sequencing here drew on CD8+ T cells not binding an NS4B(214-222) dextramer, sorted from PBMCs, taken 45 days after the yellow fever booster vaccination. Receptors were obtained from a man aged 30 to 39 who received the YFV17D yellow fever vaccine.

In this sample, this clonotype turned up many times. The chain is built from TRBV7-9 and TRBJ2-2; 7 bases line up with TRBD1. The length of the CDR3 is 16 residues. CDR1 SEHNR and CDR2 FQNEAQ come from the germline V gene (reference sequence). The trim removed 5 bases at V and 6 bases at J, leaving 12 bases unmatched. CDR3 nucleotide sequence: TGTGCCAGCAGCCGACCCATGATTCAGGGGGCCGGGGAGCTGTTTTTT. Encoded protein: CASSRPMIQGAGELFF.

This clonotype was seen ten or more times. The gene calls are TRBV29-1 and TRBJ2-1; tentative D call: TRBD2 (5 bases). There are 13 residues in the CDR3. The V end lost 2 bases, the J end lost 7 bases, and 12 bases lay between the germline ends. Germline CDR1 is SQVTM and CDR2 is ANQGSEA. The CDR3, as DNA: TGCAGCGTTGAATTCACTAGGAAAAATGAGCAGTTCTTC. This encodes CSVEFTRKNEQFF.

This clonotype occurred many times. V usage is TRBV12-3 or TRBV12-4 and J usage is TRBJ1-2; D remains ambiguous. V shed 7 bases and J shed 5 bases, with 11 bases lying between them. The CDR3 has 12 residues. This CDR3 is CASTPKGYGYTF. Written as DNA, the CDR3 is TGTGCCAGCACTCCAAAAGGGTATGGCTACACCTTC.

The CDR3 sequence is CASRLAGFLNEQFF. CDR3 nucleotide sequence: TGTGCCAGCAGACTAGCGGGATTTCTCAATGAGCAGTTCTTC. The chain has TRBV6-2 or TRBV6-3 and TRBJ2-1, with 10 bases aligning to TRBD2. In germline, CDR1 is MNHEY, CDR2 SVGEGT. After removal of 6 bases from V and 6 bases from J, the junction contained 5 bases not matched to a gene. The CDR3 is 14 amino acids.

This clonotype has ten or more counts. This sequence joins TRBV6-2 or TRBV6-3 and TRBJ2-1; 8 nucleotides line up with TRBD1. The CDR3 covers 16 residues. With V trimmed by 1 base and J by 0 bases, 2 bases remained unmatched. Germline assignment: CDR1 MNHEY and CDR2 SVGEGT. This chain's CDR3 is CASSYFGTGSYNEQFF. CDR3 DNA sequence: TGTGCCAGCAGTTACTTCGGGACAGGCTCCTACAATGAGCAGTTCTTC.

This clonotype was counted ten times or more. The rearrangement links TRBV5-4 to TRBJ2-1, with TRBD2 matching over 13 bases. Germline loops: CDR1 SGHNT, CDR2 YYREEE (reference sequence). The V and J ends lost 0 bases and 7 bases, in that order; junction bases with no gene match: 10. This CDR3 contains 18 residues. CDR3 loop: CASSLGSPGLAGINEQFF. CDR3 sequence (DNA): TGTGCCAGCAGCTTGGGTTCACCGGGACTAGCGGGGATAAATGAGCAGTTCTTC.

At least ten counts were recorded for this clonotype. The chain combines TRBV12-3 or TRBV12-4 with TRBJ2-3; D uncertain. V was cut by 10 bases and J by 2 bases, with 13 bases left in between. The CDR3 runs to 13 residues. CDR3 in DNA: TGTGCCACCCGACCCGTTCTCACAGATACGCAGTATTTT. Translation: CATRPVLTDTQYF.

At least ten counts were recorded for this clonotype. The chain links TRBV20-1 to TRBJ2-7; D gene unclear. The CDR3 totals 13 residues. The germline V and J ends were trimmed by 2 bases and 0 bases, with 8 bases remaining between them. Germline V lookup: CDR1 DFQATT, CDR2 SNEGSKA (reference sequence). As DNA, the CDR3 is TGCAGTGCTAGACCAAGGCTCTCCTACGAGCAGTACTTC. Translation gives CSARPRLSYEQYF.

The CDR3 loop reads CASSFAGGHEQFF. CDR3 nucleotides: TGTGCCAGCAGTTTCGCGGGCGGACATGAGCAGTTCTTC. The V call is TRBV12-3 or TRBV12-4, the J call TRBJ2-1; tentative D call: TRBD2 (5 bases). The CDR3 is 13 residues long. V was cut by 3 bases and J by 8 bases, with 11 bases left in between.

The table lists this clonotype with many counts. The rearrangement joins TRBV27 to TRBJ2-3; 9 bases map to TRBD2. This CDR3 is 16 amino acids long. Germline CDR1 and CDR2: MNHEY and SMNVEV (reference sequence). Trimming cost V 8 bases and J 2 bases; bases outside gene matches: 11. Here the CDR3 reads CASVALTSGFTDTQYF. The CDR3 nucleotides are TGTGCCAGCGTAGCCCTGACTAGCGGCTTCACAGATACGCAGTATTTT.

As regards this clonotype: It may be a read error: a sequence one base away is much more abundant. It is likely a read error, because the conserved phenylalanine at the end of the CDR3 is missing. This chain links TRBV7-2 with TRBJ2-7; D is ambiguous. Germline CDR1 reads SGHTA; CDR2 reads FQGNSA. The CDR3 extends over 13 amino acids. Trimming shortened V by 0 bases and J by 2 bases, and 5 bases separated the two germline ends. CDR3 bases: TGTGCCAGCAGCTTAGCGTTAGCCTACGAGCAGTACTTA. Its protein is CASSLALAYEQYL.

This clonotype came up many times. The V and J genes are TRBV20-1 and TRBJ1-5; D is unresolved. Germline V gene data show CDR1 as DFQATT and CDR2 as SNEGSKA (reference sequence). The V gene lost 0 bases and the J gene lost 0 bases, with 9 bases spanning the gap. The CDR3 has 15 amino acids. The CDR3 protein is CSARDVTYSNQPQHF. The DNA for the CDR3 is TGCAGTGCTAGAGATGTGACATATAGCAATCAGCCCCAGCATTTT.

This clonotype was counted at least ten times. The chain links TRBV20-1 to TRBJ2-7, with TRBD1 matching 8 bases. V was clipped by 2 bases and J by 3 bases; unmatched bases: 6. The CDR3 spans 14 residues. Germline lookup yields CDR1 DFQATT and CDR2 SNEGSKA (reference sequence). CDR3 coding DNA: TGCAGTGCTAGACAGGGGGCGGCCCGCTACGAGCAGTACTTC. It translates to CSARQGAARYEQYF.

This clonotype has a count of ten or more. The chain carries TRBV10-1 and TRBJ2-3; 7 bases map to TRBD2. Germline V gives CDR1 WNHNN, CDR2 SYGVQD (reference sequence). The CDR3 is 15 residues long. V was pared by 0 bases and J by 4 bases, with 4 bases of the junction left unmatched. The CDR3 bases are TGCGCCAGCAGTGAGTCGGGCGGGAGTGCAGATACGCAGTATTTT. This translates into CASSESGGSADTQYF.

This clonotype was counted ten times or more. CDR3 nucleotides: TGTGCCACCAGCAGAGGACTAGCGGGAGGGCCGGGCACAGATACGCAGTATTTT. It encodes CATSRGLAGGPGTDTQYF. The V and J genes are TRBV15 and TRBJ2-3; 14 nucleotides match TRBD2. Germline-derived CDR1 and CDR2 are LNHNV and YYDKDF (reference sequence). Trimming took 1 base from V and 1 from J; bases not matched to a gene: 4. CDR3 length equals 18 residues.

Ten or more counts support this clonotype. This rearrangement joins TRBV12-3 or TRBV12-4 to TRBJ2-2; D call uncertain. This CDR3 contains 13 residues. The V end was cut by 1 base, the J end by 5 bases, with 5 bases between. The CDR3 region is CASSLVTTGELFF. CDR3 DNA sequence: TGTGCCAGCAGTTTAGTTACGACCGGGGAGCTGTTTTTT.

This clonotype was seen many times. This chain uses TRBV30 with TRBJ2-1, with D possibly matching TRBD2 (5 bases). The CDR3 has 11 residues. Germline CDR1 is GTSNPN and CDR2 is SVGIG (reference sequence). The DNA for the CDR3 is TGTGCTGGGAGCTCCTACAATGAGCAGTTCTTC. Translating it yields CAGSSYNEQFF.

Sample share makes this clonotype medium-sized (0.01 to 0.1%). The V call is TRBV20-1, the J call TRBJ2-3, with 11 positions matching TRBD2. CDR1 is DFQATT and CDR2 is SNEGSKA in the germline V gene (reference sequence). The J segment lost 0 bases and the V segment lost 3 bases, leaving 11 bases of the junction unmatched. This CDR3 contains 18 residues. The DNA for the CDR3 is TGCAGTGCTAGTGACACCTCCGGGACTAGCGGAAGCACAGATACGCAGTATTTT. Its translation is CSASDTSGTSGSTDTQYF.

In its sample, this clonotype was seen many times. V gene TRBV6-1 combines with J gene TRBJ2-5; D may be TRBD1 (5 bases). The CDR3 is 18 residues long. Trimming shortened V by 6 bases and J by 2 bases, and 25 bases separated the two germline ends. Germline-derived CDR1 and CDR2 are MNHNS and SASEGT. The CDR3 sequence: CASRPVPNVGDRQETQYF. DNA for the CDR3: TGTGCCAGCAGACCGGTGCCAAACGTAGGAGACAGACAAGAGACCCAGTACTTC.

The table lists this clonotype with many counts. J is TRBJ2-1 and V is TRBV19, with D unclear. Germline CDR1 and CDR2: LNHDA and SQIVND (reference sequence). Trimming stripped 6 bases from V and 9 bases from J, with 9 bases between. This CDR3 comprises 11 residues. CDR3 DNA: TGTGCCAGTAGCTTTAGAGGTGAGCAGTTCTTC. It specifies CASSFRGEQFF.

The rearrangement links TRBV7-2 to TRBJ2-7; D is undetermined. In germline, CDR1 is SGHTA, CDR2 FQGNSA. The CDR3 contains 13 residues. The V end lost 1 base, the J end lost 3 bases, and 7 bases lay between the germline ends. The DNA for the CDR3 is TGTGCCAGCAGCTTAGGGGATTTCTACGAGCAGTACTTC. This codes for CASSLGDFYEQYF.